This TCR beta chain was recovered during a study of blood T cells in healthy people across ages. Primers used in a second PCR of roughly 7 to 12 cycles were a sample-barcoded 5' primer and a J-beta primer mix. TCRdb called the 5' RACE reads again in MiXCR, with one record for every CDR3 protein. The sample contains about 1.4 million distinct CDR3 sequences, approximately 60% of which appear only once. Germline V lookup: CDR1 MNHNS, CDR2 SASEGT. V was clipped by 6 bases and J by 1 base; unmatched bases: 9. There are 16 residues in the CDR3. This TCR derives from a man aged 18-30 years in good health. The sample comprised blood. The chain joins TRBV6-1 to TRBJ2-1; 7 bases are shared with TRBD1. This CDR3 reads CASRPIGQVSYNEQFF. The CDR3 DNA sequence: TGTGCCAGCAGACCCATCGGACAGGTATCCTACAATGAGCAGTTCTTC.